The source of this T cell receptor beta chain is a study of identical twins. Notes on the study in general: Within beta out-of-frame sequences, the excess sharing observed between twins was weaker. The more abundant beta clonotypes in cord blood had fewer insertions, and memory repertoires did not show this.

In every case, the donor was a healthy Caucasian. After removal of 8 bases from V and 0 bases from J, the junction contained 26 bases not matched to a gene. This CDR3 region has 22 residues. Germline values: CDR1 DFQATT, CDR2 SNEGSKA (reference sequence). Note on this clonotype: Its target is not known.

cDNA molecules carried unique molecular identifiers, and template switching added a universal primer site. TCRdb itself ran the 5' RACE reads through MiXCR, one entry per CDR3 protein. This sample has approximately 620,000 distinct CDR3 sequences, with 8.6% found just once. These records were also assigned to another study, of yellow fever vaccine responses in identical twins.

The rearrangement joins TRBV20-1 to TRBJ2-6; 9 nucleotides agree with TRBD1. Sequenced: PBMCs. This receptor was obtained from a woman aged 18-30 years in good health. DNA for the CDR3: TGCAGTCCCATAGAGATTGGAGGGGCGGACAGGGGCCCCCTCTCTGGGGCCAACGTCCTGACTTTC. Its protein is CSPIEIGGADRGPLSGANVLTF.